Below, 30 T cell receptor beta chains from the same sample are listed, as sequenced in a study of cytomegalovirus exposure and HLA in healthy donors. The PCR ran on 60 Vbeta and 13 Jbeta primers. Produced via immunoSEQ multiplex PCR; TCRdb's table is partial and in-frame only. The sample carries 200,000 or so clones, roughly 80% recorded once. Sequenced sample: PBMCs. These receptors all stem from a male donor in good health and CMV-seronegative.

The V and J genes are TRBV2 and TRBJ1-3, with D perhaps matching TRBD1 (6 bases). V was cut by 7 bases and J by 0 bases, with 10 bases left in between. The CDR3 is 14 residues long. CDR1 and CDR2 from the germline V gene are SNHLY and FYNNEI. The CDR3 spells CASNQGLSGNTIYF. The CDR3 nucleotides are TGTGCCAGCAACCAGGGGCTCTCTGGAAACACCATATATTTT.

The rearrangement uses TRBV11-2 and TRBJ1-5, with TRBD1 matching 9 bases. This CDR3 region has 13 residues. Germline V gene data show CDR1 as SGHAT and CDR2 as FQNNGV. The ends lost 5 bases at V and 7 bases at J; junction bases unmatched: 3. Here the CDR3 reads CASSADRGQPQHF. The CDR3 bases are TGTGCCAGCAGCGCGGACAGGGGACAGCCCCAGCATTTT.

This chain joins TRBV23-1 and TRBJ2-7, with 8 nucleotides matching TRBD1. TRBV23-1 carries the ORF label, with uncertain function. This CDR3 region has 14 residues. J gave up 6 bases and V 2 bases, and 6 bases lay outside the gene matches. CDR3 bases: TGCGCCAGCAGTCAACCGGGACAGGCTGTCGAGCAGTACTTC. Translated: CASSQPGQAVEQYF.

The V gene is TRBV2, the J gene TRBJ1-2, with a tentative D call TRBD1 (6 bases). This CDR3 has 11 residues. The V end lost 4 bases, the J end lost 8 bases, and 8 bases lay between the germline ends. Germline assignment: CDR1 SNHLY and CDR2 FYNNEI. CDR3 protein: CASSGGGGYTF. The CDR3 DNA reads TGTGCCAGCAGTGGGGGGGGCGGCTACACCTTC.

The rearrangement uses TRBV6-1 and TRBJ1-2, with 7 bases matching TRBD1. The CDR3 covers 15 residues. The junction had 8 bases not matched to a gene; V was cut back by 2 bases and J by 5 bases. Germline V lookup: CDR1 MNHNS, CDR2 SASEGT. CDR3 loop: CASSETTGDRYGYTF. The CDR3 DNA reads TGTGCCAGCAGTGAAACCACAGGGGATAGGTATGGCTACACCTTC.

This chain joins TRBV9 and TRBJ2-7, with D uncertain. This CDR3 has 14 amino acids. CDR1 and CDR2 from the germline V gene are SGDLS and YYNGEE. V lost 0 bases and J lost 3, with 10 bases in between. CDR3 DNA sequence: TGTGCCAGCAGCGTAGAAGGCACGGGCTACGAGCAGTACTTC. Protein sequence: CASSVEGTGYEQYF.

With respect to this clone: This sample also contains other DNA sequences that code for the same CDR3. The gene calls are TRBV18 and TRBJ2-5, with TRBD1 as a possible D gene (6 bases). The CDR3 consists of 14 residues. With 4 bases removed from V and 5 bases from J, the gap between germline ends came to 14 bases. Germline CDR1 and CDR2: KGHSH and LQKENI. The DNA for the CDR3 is TGTGCCAGCTCACAAGACCAGGGGCAGGAGACCCAGTACTTC. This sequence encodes CASSQDQGQETQYF. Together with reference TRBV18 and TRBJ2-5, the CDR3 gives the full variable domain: NAGVMQNPRHLVRRRGQEARLRCSPMKGHSHVYWYRQLPEEGLKFMVYLQKENIIDESGMPKERFSAEFPKEGPSILRIQQVVRGDSAAYFCASSQDQGQETQYFGPGTRLLVL.

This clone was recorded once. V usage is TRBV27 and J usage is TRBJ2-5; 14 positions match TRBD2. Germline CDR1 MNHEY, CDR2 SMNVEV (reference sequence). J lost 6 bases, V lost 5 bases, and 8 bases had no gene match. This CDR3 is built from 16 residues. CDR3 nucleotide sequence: TGTGCCAGCAGTAACCGACTAGCGGGAGGGCCGCAGACCCAGTACTTC. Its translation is CASSNRLAGGPQTQYF.

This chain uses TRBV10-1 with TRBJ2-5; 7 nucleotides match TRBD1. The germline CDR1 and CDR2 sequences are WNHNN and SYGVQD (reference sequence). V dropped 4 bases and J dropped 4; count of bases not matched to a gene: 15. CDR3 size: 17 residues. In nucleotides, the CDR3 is TGCGCCAGCAGTGGCTCCGGGACAGTTAGGGGGAGAGAGACCCAGTACTTC. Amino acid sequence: CASSGSGTVRGRETQYF.

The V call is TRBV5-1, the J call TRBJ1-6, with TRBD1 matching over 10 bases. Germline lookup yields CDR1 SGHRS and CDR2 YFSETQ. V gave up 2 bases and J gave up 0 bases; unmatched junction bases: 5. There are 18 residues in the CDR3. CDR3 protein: CASSFGQGGISYNSPLHF. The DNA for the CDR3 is TGCGCCAGCAGCTTCGGACAGGGGGGGATCTCCTATAATTCACCCCTCCACTTT.

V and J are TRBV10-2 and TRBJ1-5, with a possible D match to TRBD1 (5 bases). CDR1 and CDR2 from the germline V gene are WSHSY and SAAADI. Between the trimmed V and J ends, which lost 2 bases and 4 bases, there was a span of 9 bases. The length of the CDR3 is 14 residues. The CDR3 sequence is CASSEDSPNQPQHF. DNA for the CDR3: TGCGCCAGCAGTGAGGACAGCCCAAATCAGCCCCAGCATTTT.

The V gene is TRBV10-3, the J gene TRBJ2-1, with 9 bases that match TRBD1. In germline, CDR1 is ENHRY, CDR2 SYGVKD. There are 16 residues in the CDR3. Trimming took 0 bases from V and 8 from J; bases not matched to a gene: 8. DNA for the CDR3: TGTGCCATCAGTGAGTCGGGGACAGGGTTCGTCGATGAGCAGTTCTTC. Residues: CAISESGTGFVDEQFF.

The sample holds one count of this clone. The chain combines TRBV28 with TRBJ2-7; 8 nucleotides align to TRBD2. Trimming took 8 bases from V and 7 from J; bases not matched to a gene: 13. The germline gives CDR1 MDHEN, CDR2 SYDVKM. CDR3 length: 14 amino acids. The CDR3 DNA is TGTGCCAGCTATACCGGGACTAGGTTCGGGGAGCAGTACTTC. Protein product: CASYTGTRFGEQYF.

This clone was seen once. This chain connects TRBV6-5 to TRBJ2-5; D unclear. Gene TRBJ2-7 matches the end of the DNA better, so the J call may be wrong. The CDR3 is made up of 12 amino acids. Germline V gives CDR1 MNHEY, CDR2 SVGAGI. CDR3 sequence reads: CASSPFGYEQYF. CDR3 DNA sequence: TGTGCCAGCAGCCCCTTCGGTTACGAGCAGTACTTC.

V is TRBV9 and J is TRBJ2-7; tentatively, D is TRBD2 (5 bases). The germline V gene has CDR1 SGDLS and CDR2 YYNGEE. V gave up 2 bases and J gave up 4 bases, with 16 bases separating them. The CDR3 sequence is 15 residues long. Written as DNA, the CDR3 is TGTGCCAGCAGCGTGTCGGCTAGCAAGGGTTACGAGCAGTACTTC. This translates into CASSVSASKGYEQYF.

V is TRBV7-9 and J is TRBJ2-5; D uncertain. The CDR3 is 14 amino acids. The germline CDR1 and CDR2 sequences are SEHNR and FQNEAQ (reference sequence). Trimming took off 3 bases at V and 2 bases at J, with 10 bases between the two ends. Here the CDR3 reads CASSFRSEQETQYF. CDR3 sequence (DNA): TGTGCCAGCAGCTTTCGGTCGGAGCAAGAGACCCAGTACTTC. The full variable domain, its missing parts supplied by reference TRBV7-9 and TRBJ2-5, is DTGVSQNPRHKITKRGQNVTFRCDPISEHNRLYWYRQTLGQGPEFLTYFQNEAQLEKSRLLSDRFSAERPKGSFSTLEIQRTEQGDSAMYLCASSFRSEQETQYFGPGTRLLVL.

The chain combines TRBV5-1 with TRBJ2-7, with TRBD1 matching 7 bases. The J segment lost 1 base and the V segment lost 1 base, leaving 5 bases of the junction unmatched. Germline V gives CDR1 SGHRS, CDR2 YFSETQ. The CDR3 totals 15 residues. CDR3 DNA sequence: TGCGCCAGCAGCTTGAGGGACAGACTTTCCTACGAGCAGTACTTC. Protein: CASSLRDRLSYEQYF.

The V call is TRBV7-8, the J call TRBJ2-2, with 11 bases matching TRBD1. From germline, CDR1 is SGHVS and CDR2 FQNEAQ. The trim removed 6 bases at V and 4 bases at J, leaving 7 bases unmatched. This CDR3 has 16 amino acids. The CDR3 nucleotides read TGTGCCAGCAGTCAAGGACAGGGGGCGGGCACCGGGGAGCTGTTTTTT. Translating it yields CASSQGQGAGTGELFF. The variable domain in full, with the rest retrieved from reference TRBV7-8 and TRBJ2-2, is GAGVSQSPRYKVAKRGQDVALRCDPISGHVSLFWYQQALGQGPEFLTYFQNEAQLDKSGLPSDRFFAERPEGSVSTLKIQRTQQEDSAVYLCASSQGQGAGTGELFFGEGSRLTVL.

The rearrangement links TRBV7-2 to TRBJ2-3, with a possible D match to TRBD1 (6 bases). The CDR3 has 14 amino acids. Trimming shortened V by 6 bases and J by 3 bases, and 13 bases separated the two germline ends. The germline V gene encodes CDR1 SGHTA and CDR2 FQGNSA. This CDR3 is CASSYRVATDTQYF. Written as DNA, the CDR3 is TGTGCCAGCAGTTACAGGGTAGCGACAGATACGCAGTATTTT.

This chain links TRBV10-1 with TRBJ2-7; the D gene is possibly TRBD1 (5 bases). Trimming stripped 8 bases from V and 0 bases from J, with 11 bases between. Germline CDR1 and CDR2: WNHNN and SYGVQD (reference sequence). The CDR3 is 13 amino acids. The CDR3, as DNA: TGCGCCAGCGGGCTCAGGGACTCCTACGAGCAGTACTTC. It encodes CASGLRDSYEQYF.

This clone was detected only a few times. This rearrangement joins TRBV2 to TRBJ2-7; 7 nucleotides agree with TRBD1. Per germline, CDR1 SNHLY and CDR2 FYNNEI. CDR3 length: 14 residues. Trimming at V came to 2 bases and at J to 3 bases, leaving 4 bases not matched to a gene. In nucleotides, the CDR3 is TGTGCCAGCAGTGAACCGCGACAGGGCTACGAGCAGTACTTC. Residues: CASSEPRQGYEQYF.

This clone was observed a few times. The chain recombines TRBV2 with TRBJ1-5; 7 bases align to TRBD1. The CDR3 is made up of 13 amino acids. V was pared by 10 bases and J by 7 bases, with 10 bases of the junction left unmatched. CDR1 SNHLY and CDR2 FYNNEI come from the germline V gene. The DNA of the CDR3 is TGTGCCACCCGAGACAGGGAGCGCCAGCCCCAGCATTTT. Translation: CATRDRERQPQHF.

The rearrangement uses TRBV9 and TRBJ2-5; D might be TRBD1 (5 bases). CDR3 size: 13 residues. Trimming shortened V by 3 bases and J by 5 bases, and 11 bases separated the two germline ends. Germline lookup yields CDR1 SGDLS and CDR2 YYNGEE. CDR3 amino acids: CASSGTGIETQYF. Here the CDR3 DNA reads TGTGCCAGCAGCGGTACAGGCATTGAGACCCAGTACTTC.

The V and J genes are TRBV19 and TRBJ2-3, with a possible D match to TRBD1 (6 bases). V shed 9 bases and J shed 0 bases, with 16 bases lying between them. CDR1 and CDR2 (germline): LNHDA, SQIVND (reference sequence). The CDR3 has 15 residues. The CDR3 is CARKGEGTSTDTQYF. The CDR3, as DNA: TGTGCCAGGAAGGGAGAGGGGACAAGCACAGATACGCAGTATTTT. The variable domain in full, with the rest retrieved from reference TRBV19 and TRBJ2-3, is DGGITQSPKYLFRKEGQNVTLSCEQNLNHDAMYWYRQDPGQGLRLIYYSQIVNDFQKGDIAEGYSVSREKKESFPLTVTSAQKNPTAFYLCARKGEGTSTDTQYFGPGTRLTVL.

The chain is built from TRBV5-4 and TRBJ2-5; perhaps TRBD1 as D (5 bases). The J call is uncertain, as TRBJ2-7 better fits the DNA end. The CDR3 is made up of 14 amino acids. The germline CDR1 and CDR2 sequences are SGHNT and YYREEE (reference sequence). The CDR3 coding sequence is TGTGCCAGCAGCTTGGCCAGGGTCAGCAACGAGCAGTACTTC. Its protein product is CASSLARVSNEQYF.

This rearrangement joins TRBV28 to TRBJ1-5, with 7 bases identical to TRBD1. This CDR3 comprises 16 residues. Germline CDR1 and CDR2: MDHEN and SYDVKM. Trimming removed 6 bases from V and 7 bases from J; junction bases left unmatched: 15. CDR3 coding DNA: TGTGCCAGCAGCCCCTCCCACAGGGGTAAAGGGCAGCCCCAGCATTTT. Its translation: CASSPSHRGKGQPQHF.

DNA for the CDR3: TGCGCCAGCAGCTTCGAGGCAGTGAACACCGGGGAGCTGTTTTTT. Protein sequence: CASSFEAVNTGELFF. The chain recombines TRBV5-1 with TRBJ2-2; D unresolved. This CDR3 comprises 15 residues. Germline V gene lookup returns CDR1 SGHRS and CDR2 YFSETQ. Trimming left V 2 bases short and J 1 base short, with 9 bases between.

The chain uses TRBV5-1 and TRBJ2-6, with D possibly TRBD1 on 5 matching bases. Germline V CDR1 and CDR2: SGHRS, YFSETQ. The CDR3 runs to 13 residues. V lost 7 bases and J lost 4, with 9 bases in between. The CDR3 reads CASGAPGANVLTF. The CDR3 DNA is TGCGCCAGCGGGGCGCCGGGGGCCAACGTCCTGACTTTC.

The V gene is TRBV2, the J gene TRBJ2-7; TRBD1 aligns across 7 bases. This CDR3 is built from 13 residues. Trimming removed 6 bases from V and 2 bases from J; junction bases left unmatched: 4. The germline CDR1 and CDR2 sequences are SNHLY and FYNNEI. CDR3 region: CASRPGQPYEQYF. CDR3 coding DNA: TGTGCCAGCAGACCGGGACAGCCCTACGAGCAGTACTTC.

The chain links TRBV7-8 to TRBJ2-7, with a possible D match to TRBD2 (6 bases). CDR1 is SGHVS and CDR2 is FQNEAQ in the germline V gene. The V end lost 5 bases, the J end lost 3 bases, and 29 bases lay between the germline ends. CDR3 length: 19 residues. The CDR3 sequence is CASSLTTPGLAFRYYEQYF. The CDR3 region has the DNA TGTGCCAGCAGCCTCACTACACCGGGACTCGCCTTCAGGTACTACGAGCAGTACTTC. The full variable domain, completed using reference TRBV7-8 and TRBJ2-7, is GAGVSQSPRYKVAKRGQDVALRCDPISGHVSLFWYQQALGQGPEFLTYFQNEAQLDKSGLPSDRFFAERPEGSVSTLKIQRTQQEDSAVYLCASSLTTPGLAFRYYEQYFGPGTRLTVT.